Listed below are T cell receptor beta chains from one sample, sequenced in a study of CD8 T cells in ankylosing spondylitis. TCRdb used MiXCR to reprocess the 5' RACE reads, holding one entry per CDR3 protein. Here the sample spans 250,000 to 400,000 distinct CDR3 sequences, approximately 10% being singletons. Sequencing used blood, either unsorted or a sorted T cell fraction (not recorded which). These receptors originate from a female donor with ankylosing spondylitis or in good health (not recorded which). Both conserved end residues are part of each CDR3. Each record gives: V gene, J gene, clone size, CDR3 protein. Clone size is not always given. Where it is, it says once, few, many or a class for expanded clones.

TRBV20-1	TRBJ2-1	-	CCAYATGTGGGNEQFF
TRBV10-3	TRBJ2-3	-	CAISGEVGTDTQYF
TRBV20-1	TRBJ2-3	many	CSASVLAGGPSTDTQYF
TRBV28	TRBJ2-2	many	CASRRTANTGELFF
TRBV6-2/TRBV6-3	TRBJ1-5	many	CASSGDRGQNQPQHF
TRBV20-1	TRBJ2-3	many	CSARTTSGDSLYTQYF
TRBV20-1	TRBJ1-2	many	CSARDPSRPHNYGYTF
TRBV6-1	TRBJ1-6	many	CASSKPTRVYNSPLHF
TRBV29-1	TRBJ1-2	many	CSVFTTGFYGYTF
TRBV7-2	TRBJ1-1	-	CATGRGDRNTEAFF
TRBV30	TRBJ2-1	many	CAWKGLAGVPYNEQFF
TRBV6-5	TRBJ2-1	few	CASSYRTGVGWNEQFF
TRBV18	TRBJ2-7	few	CASSQGTGPSYEQYF
TRBV5-6	TRBJ2-7	few	CASSHRDGPYEQYF
TRBV20-1	TRBJ2-1	many	CSARRRNSYNEQFF
TRBV12-3/TRBV12-4	TRBJ2-5	few	CASSGTSGSGLETQYF
TRBV7-9	TRBJ1-1	many	CASSPRSGNTEAFF
TRBV20-1	TRBJ2-7	few	CSARELAGGPYEQYF
TRBV12-3/TRBV12-4	TRBJ2-5	once	CASRHSGATQETQYF
TRBV2	TRBJ2-7	few	CASSQRQVQSSYEQYF
TRBV10-3	TRBJ1-2	many	CAISEMDGYGYTF
TRBV5-4	TRBJ1-2	many	CASREGQGSVYGYTF
TRBV12-3/TRBV12-4	TRBJ1-6	many	CASSLKGGTGTHF
TRBV30	TRBJ2-1	few	CAWSVWDLSYEQFF
TRBV10-1	TRBJ1-5	few	CASSRGTGRQPQHF
TRBV6-1	TRBJ2-1	many	CASSKGGGIYNEQFF
TRBV28	TRBJ2-7	many	CASSLPGTGLEQYF
TRBV20-1	TRBJ2-7	many	CSAATGLGYEQYF
TRBV7-2	TRBJ2-7	many	CASSLSQAGYEQYF
TRBV19	TRBJ1-5	many	CASSPLTGGYSNQPQHF
TRBV12-3/TRBV12-4	TRBJ2-7	many	CASRGGQQFYEQYF
TRBV6-1	TRBJ2-2	many	CASSEDGGGWTNTGELFF
TRBV9	TRBJ1-1	many	CASSVTVTGEAFF
TRBV10-3	TRBJ2-5	many	CAISELDIKETQYF
TRBV20-1	TRBJ2-3	many	CSARPLAQNTDTQYF
TRBV20-1	TRBJ2-4	many	CSASRGTKNIQYF
TRBV20-1	TRBJ2-1	many	CSAREIRLAGIGGNEQFF
TRBV15	TRBJ2-3	-	CATSRDRTDGTASTDTQYF
TRBV24-1	TRBJ1-1	few	CGASDLRGWLGYRNLNTEAFF
TRBV7-2	TRBJ1-4	-	CASSRQGGAINEKLFF
TRBV18	TRBJ1-1	few	CASSPLRTDEAFF
TRBV29-1	TRBJ2-7	-	CSVDSIERPYEQYF
TRBV29-1	TRBJ1-5	many	CSISTNSNQPQHF